This T cell receptor (beta chain) is from a study of blood T cell repertoires in COVID-19. About the research overall: Specimens from acute and convalescent COVID-19 originated in the United States, Italy and Spain. Sample material is recorded as cDNA or gDNA derived from T cells, B-cell-depleted T cells, or PBMCs.

Per the original methods: It was from reference gene primer amplification that nucleated cell counts were estimated. Assay: immunoSEQ multiplex PCR; the TCRdb copy retains only in-frame clones and omits some. D and trimming were read from the DNA, whereas the V and J calls and clone size are those reported in that table. The profile covers roughly 250,000 clones, with 80% to 85% appearing a single time and around 12% taken by the ten largest. With V trimmed by 0 bases and J by 8 bases, 9 bases remained unmatched. This CDR3 has 15 residues. Germline V CDR1 and CDR2: PRHDT, FYEKMQ (reference sequence).

The chain employs TRBV13 and TRBJ1-2, with 7 bases matching TRBD1. The sequence was collected from a woman in her fifties or sixties with active or convalescent COVID-19. The sample was peripheral blood. CDR3 protein: CASSLGPEGARGYTF. CDR3 DNA: TGTGCCAGCAGCTTAGGCCCGGAGGGGGCCCGGGGCTACACCTTC.